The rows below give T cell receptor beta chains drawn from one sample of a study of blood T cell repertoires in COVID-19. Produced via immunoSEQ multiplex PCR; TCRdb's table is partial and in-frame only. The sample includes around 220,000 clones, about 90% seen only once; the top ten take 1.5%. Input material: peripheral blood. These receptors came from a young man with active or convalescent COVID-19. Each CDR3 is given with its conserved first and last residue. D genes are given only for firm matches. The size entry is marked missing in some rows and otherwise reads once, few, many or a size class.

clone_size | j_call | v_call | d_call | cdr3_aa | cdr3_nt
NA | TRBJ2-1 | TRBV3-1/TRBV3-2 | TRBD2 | CASSLGLAGPREQFF | TGTGCCAGCAGCCTTGGACTAGCGGGCCCAAGAGAGCAGTTCTTC
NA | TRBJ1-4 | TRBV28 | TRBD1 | CASELTGNEKLFF | TGTGCCAGCGAACTGACAGGGAATGAAAAACTGTTTTTT
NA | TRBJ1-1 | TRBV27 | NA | CASSFDTNTEAFF | TGTGCCAGCAGTTTTGACACGAACACTGAAGCTTTCTTT
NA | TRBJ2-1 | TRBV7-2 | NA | CASSLAGGDYNEQFF | TGTGCCAGCAGCTTAGCGGGGGGAGACTACAATGAGCAGTTCTTC
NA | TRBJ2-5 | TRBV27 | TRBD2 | CASSSTTSGRTETQYF | TGTGCCAGCAGTTCTACGACTAGCGGGAGAACAGAGACCCAGTACTTC
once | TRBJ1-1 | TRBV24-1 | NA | CAISQANTEAFF | TGTGCCATCTCTCAGGCTAACACTGAAGCTTTCTTT
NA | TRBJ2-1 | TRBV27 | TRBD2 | CASIQGTSGDNEQFF | TGTGCCAGCATCCAAGGGACTAGCGGAGACAATGAGCAGTTCTTC
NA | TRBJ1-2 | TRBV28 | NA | CASSFSGGFYGYTF | TGTGCCAGCAGTTTTTCCGGGGGGTTCTATGGCTACACCTTC
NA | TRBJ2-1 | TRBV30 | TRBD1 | CAWSLRQGVGNEQFF | TGTGCCTGGAGTCTCCGGCAGGGGGTAGGCAATGAGCAGTTCTTC
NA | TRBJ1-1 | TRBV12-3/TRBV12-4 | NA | CASSPQMNTEAFF | TGTGCCAGCAGTCCCCAAATGAACACTGAAGCTTTCTTT
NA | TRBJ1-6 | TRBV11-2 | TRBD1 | CASSLGTGGKSPLHF | TGTGCCAGCAGCCTTGGGACAGGGGGGAAGTCACCCCTCCACTTT
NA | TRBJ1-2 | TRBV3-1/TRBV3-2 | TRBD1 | CASSQETGGGYTF | TGTGCCAGCAGCCAGGAGACAGGGGGGGGCTACACCTTC
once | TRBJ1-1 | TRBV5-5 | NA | CASSLGPQGMNTEAFF | TGTGCCAGCAGCTTGGGGCCTCAGGGCATGAACACTGAAGCTTTCTTT
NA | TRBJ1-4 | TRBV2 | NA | CASIAGVNEKLFF | TGTGCCAGCATTGCGGGAGTGAATGAAAAACTGTTTTTT
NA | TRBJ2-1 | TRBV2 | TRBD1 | CASNVGQGRGNEQFF | TGTGCCAGCAACGTTGGACAGGGAAGAGGCAATGAGCAGTTCTTC
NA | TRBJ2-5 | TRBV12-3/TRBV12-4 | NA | CASTPGEETQYF | TGTGCCAGCACGCCGGGAGAAGAGACCCAGTACTTC
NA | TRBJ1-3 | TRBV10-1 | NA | CASSESGPSRDTIYF | TGCGCCAGCAGTGAGTCGGGGCCTTCTAGGGACACCATATATTTT
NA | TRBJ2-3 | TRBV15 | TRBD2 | CATSGRLAGVGTDTQYF | TGTGCCACCAGCGGTCGACTAGCGGGAGTGGGCACAGATACGCAGTATTTT
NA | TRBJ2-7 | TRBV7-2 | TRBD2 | CASSPLAGVPLYEQYF | TGTGCCAGCAGCCCCCTAGCGGGAGTCCCCCTCTACGAGCAGTACTTC
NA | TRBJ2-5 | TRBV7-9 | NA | CASSLSGEETQYF | TGTGCCAGCAGCTTATCAGGGGAAGAGACCCAGTACTTC
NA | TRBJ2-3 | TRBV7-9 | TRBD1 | CASSLSQGAVWGTDTQYF | TGTGCCAGCAGCTTATCACAGGGGGCGGTCTGGGGCACAGATACGCAGTATTTT
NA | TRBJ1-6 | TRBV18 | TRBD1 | CASSALGNDGGGQGGSPLHF | TGTGCCAGCTCGGCCCTGGGAAACGACGGGGGAGGACAGGGGGGTTCACCCCTCCACTTT
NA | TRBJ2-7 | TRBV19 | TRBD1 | CASSTRQGANPYEQYF | TGTGCCAGTAGTACCCGACAGGGGGCGAATCCCTACGAGCAGTACTTC
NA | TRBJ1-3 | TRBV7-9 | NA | CASSLFLPLTGASGNTIYF | TGTGCCAGCAGCTTATTCCTCCCCTTGACAGGAGCCTCTGGAAACACCATATATTTT
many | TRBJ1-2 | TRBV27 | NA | CASMDGRGRNYGYTF | TGTGCCAGCATGGACGGGAGGGGGAGGAACTATGGCTACACCTTC
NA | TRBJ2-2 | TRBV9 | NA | CASSVYAGELFF | TGTGCCAGCAGCGTATATGCCGGGGAGCTGTTTTTT
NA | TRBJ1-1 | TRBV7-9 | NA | CASSPTVVGATEAFF | TGTGCCAGCAGCCCGACAGTCGTGGGGGCCACTGAAGCTTTCTTT
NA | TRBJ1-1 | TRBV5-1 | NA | CASSLGQTEAFF | TGCGCCAGCAGCTTGGGACAGACTGAAGCTTTCTTT
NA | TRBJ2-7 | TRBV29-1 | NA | CSVGLEGRYEQYF | TGCAGCGTTGGGTTAGAGGGCCGTTACGAGCAGTACTTC
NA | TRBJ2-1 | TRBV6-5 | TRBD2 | CASSFSLAESYNEQFF | TGTGCCAGCAGTTTCTCACTAGCGGAGAGCTACAATGAGCAGTTCTTC
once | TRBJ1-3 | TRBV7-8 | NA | CASSLGVAGTGNTIYF | TGTGCCAGCAGCTTAGGGGTGGCAGGGACTGGAAACACCATATATTTT
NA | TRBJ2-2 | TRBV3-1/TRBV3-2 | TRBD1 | CASSQGTGVVTGELFF | TGTGCCAGCAGCCAAGGGACAGGGGTGGTCACCGGGGAGCTGTTTTTT
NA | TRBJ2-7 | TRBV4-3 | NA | CASSQVSVAQGGRNEQYF | TGCGCCAGCAGCCAAGTTTCAGTCGCGCAGGGGGGTAGGAACGAGCAGTACTTC
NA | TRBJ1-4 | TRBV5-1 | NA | CASSLGTQATNEKLFF | TGCGCCAGCAGCTTGGGGACACAAGCAACTAATGAAAAACTGTTTTTT
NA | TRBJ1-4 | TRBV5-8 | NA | CASSLLISPGDGEKLFF | TGTGCCAGCAGCTTGTTAATTTCTCCAGGGGACGGTGAAAAACTGTTTTTT
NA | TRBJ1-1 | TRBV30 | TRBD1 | CAWSPGGAGAFF | TGTGCCTGGAGTCCAGGGGGCGCAGGGGCTTTCTTT
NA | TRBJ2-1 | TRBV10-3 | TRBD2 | CAISPLPSGRNEQFF | TGTGCCATCAGCCCACTCCCCAGCGGGAGGAATGAGCAGTTCTTC
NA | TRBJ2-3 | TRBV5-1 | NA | CASSLAGGGTDTQYF | TGCGCCAGCAGCTTGGCCGGTGGCGGGACAGATACGCAGTATTTT
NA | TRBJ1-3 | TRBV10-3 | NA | CAIYGTGGSTFHSGNTIYF | TGTGCCATCTATGGCACGGGGGGGTCAACCTTCCACTCTGGAAACACCATATATTTT
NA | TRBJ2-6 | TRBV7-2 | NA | CASSQLAVRQVAGANVLTF | TGTGCCAGCAGTCAGTTGGCCGTCCGACAGGTAGCCGGGGCCAACGTCCTGACTTTC
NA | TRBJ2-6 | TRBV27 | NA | CASSSFLRQANSGANVLTF | TGTGCCAGCAGTTCCTTTCTGAGACAGGCCAACTCTGGGGCCAACGTCCTGACTTTC
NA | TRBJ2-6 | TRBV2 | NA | CASSEGWAASGANVLTF | TGTGCCAGCAGTGAAGGGTGGGCAGCCTCTGGGGCCAACGTCCTGACTTTC
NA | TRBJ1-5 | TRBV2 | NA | CASSERRSNQPQHF | TGTGCCAGCAGTGAAAGGCGGAGCAATCAGCCCCAGCATTTT
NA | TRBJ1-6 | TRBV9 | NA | CASSEGTASPPLHF | TGTGCCAGCAGCGAGGGGACTGCCTCCCCACCCCTCCACTTT
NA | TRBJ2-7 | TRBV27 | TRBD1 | CASSLAGQGFSEQYF | TGTGCCAGCAGTTTAGCGGGACAGGGTTTTTCCGAGCAGTACTTC
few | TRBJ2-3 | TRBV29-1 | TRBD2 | CSVEGILAGGPVDTQYF | TGCAGCGTTGAAGGGATACTAGCGGGAGGGCCGGTAGATACGCAGTATTTT
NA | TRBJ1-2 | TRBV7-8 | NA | CASSLGLRLERGGYTF | TGTGCCAGCAGCTTAGGGCTCCGGTTGGAACGGGGTGGCTACACCTTC
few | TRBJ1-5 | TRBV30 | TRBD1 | CAWNRGVNQPQHF | TGTGCCTGGAACAGGGGGGTTAATCAGCCCCAGCATTTT
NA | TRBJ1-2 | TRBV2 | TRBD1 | CASRGTGKTNYGYTF | TGTGCCAGCAGGGGGACAGGAAAGACTAACTATGGCTACACCTTC
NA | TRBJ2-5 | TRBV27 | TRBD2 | CASREREQETQYF | TGTGCCAGCAGAGAGCGGGAGCAGGAGACCCAGTACTTC
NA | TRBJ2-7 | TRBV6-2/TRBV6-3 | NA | CASSHTGTYEQYF | TGTGCCAGCAGTCATACAGGAACCTACGAGCAGTACTTC
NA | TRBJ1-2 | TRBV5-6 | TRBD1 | CASSPRTGGNYGYTF | TGTGCCAGCAGCCCCCGGACAGGGGGAAACTATGGCTACACCTTC
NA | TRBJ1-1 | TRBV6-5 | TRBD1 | CASRVRGPGTEAFF | TGTGCCAGCAGGGTCAGGGGGCCGGGCACTGAAGCTTTCTTT
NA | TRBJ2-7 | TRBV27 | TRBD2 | CASSLWTSGGEQYF | TGTGCCAGCAGTCTCTGGACTAGCGGAGGCGAGCAGTACTTC
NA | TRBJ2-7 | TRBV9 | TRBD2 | CASSVVGTSGSEEQYF | TGTGCCAGCAGCGTAGTGGGGACTAGCGGGAGCGAGGAGCAGTACTTC